This T cell receptor (beta chain) was retrieved from a study of T cell responses to AZD1222 COVID-19 vaccine listed by TCRdb under 2021. Background for the entire study: AZD1222 recipients given second doses at about 4 weeks or at about 12 weeks were pooled, since spike-specific TCR depth and breadth were not found to differ between the two schedules. TCR sequencing covered fewer than 250 trial participants: nearly 210 given two doses of AZD1222 and about 26 given two doses of MenACWY control vaccine. Trial participants were enrolled by age into 18-55, 56-69 and 70-plus year subgroups, with roughly 160, 29 and 62 TCR-sequenced participants respectively.

The CDR3 regions of human TCRbeta chains were analyzed by immunosequencing. The paper's processing steps were these. Repertoire TCRs were matched against a reference library of SARS-CoV-2-specific TCRs generated with the MIRA antigen-specificity platform. Breadth meant the fraction of unique TCRs that were SARS-CoV-2-associated, whereas depth meant the fraction of total T cells that were SARS-CoV-2-associated. Each spike-specific TCR was assigned to its reactive spike region and to a CD4 or CD8 class using the MIRA data. Log10-transformed breadth and depth values were compared by one-way ANOVA with Sidak's multiple comparisons tests. Drawn from immuneACCESS, this table holds only the in-frame rearrangements with V and J called that TCRdb kept. Clones are partly lost; checked studies trace under half to an unresolved V gene and leave the rest unexplained. Clone size and the V and J calls come from that table; the DNA yielded D and trimming. Across this sample there are 140,000 or so clones, with around 90% seen only once. Of the sample, less than 2% is held by the ten largest clones.

The CDR3, from cysteine to phenylalanine, totals 14 residues. The entry retains the CDR3 DNA only, 42 bases that are in frame from base 1. Trimming removed 3 bases from V and 4 bases from J, leaving 14 bases between the germline ends. For CDR1 and CDR2, the germline V gene (reference sequence) lists SGHNT and YYREEE. As concerns this clone: The antigen it recognizes is unknown. Base quality data are lacking; no much larger clone is found one base away.

Study-wide findings and limitations: The 56-69-year group was small, and its depth increase did not reach significance, likely because of low power. Vaccine-associated CD4 TCRs spanned the whole spike protein, with dominant responses in regions 160-218 and 743-854. Because no day 14 peak-response samples were available, the repertoires could be characterized only after the peak T cell response. Most participants were white British and females outnumbered males, and the authors suggested that clonal diversity may have been underestimated. Reportedly, close to half of the unique spike-specific TCRs recognized epitopes lying outside the regions that are mutated in the B.1.351 and B.1.1.7 variants. Conclusions about previously exposed vaccinees were limited because only six AZD1222 recipients were SARS-CoV-2 seropositive at baseline. After two AZD1222 doses, both the breadth and the depth of spike-specific TCRs were significantly higher than at day 0 and than in MenACWY recipients.

This specimen's time point label, per the study, means: baseline before first vaccination. The vaccinee samples were drawn from two UK trials, COV001 and COV002, one of which was a single-blind randomized controlled phase 2/3 trial testing AZD1222 (ChAdOx1 nCoV-19) in healthy adults. For TCRbeta chain sequencing, PBMC samples from trial participants were taken at day 0 and at day 28 after the second dose. The sample consisted of peripheral blood, taken on day 0 of AZD1222 vaccination. The rearrangement joined TRBV5-4 to TRBJ2-7; 5 matching bases give a weak D call of TRBD2. This clonotype originated in an adult in good health. The encoded CDR3 is CASSYSGMGYEQYF. The nucleotides read TGTGCCAGCAGCTACAGCGGTATGGGGTACGAGCAGTACTTC.